The present TCR beta chain was sequenced within a study of early T cells in non-severe SARS-CoV-2 infection. Germline loops: CDR1 DFQATT, CDR2 SNEGSKA (reference sequence). The V segment lost 5 bases and the J segment 3 bases; nucleotides outside the gene matches: 6. The CDR3 consists of 13 residues. Unique molecular identifiers were affixed to single, distinct cDNA molecules. TCRdb independently ran MiXCR on the 5' RACE reads; one entry per CDR3 protein. The table shows about 100,000 distinct CDR3 sequences, with approximately 12% occurring only once. This clonotype was obtained from an adult who was a healthcare worker with PCR-confirmed SARS-CoV-2 infection or an uninfected control (not recorded which). This chain connects TRBV20-1 to TRBJ1-2; 7 positions agree with TRBD1. The sample consisted of whole blood. This CDR3 reads CSASSRGDYGYTF. DNA of the CDR3: TGCAGTGCTTCCTCCAGGGGGGACTATGGCTACACCTTC.